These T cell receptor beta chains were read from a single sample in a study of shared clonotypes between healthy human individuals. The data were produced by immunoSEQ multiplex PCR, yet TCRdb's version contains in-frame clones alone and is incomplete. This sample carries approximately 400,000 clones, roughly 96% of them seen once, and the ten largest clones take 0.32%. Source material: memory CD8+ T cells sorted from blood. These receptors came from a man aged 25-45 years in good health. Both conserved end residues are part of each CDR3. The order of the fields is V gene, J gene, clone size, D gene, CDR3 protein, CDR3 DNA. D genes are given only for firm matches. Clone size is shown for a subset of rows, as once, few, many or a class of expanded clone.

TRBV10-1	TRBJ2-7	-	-	CASSGASSHEQYF	TGCGCCAGCAGTGGGGCTAGTTCGCACGAGCAGTACTTC
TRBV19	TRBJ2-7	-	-	CASSIGADYEQYF	TGTGCCAGTAGTATTGGGGCTGACTACGAGCAGTACTTC
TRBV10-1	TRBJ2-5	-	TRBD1	CASSEPPDRADLETQYF	TGCGCCAGCAGTGAGCCCCCCGACAGGGCAGATTTGGAGACCCAGTACTTC
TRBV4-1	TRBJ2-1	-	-	CASSQVAYENEQFF	TGCGCCAGCAGCCAAGTGGCCTACGAGAATGAGCAGTTCTTC
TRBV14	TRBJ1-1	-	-	CASSQGWMAFF	TGTGCCAGCAGCCAAGGGTGGATGGCTTTCTTT
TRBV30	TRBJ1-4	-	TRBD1	CAGEGQGNEKLFF	TGTGCCGGGGAGGGACAGGGGAATGAAAAACTGTTTTTT
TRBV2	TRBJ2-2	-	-	CASSEQGGTGELFF	TGTGCCAGCAGTGAACAGGGGGGGACCGGGGAGCTGTTTTTT
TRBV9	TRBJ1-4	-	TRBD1	CASSVGDRYNEKLFF	TGTGCCAGCAGCGTAGGGGACAGGTATAATGAAAAACTGTTTTTT
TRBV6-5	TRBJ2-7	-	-	CASSYKGIAASEQYF	TGTGCCAGCAGTTACAAGGGGATTGCGGCTTCCGAGCAGTACTTC
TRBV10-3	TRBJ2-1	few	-	CAISTWNEQFF	TGTGCCATCAGTACCTGGAATGAGCAGTTCTTC